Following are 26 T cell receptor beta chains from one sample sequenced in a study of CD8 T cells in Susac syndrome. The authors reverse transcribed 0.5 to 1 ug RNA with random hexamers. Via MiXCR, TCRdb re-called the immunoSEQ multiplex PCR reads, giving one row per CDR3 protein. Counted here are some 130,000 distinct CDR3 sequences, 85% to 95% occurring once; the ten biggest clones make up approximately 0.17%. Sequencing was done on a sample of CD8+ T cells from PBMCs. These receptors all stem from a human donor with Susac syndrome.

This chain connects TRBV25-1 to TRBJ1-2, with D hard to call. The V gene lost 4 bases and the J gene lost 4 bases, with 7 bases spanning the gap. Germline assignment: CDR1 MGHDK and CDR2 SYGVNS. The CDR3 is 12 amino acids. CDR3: CASSAASYGYTF. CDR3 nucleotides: TGTGCCAGCAGTGCCGCGAGCTATGGCTACACCTTC.

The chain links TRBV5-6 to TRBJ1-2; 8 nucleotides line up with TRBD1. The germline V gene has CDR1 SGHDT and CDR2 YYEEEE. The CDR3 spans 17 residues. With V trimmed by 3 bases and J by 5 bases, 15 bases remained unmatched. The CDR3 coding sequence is TGTGCCAGCAGCTGGGAGCGATTGGGACAGGATCGATATGGCTACACCTTC. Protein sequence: CASSWERLGQDRYGYTF. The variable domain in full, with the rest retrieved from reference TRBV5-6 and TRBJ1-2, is DAGVTQSPTHLIKTRGQQVTLRCSPKSGHDTVSWYQQALGQGPQFIFQYYEEEERQRGNFPDRFSGHQFPNYSSELNVNALLLGDSALYLCASSWERLGQDRYGYTFGSGTRLTVV.

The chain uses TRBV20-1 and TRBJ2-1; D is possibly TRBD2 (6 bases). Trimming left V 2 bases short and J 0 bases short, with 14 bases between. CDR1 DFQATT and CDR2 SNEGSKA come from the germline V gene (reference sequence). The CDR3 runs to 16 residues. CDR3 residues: CSARSHGGLSYNEQFF. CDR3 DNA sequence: TGCAGTGCTAGATCCCATGGGGGACTCTCCTACAATGAGCAGTTCTTC.

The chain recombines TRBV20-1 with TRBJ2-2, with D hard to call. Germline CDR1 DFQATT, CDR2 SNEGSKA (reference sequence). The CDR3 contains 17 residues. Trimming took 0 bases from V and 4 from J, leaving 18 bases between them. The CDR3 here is CSARDDPLLLGTGELFF. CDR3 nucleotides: TGCAGTGCTAGAGATGATCCGCTTCTCCTGGGCACCGGGGAGCTGTTTTTT.

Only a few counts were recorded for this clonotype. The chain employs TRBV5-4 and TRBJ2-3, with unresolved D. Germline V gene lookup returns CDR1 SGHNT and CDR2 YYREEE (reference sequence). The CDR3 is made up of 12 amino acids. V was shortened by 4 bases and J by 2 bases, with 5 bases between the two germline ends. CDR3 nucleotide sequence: TGTGCCAGCAGCGCCCCCACAGATACGCAGTATTTT. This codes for CASSAPTDTQYF.

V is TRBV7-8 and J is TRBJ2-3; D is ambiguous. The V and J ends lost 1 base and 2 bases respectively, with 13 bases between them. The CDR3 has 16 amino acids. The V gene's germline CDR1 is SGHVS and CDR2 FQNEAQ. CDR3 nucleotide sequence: TGTGCCAGCAGCTTAGTCGTCTACCCAGTCACAGATACGCAGTATTTT. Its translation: CASSLVVYPVTDTQYF.

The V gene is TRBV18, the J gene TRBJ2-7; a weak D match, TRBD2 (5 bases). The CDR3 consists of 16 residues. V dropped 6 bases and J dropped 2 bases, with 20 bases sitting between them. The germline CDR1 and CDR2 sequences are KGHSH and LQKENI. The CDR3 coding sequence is TGTGCCAGCTCCGGACCTTCCATTGACTACACCTACGAGCAGTACTTC. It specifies CASSGPSIDYTYEQYF.

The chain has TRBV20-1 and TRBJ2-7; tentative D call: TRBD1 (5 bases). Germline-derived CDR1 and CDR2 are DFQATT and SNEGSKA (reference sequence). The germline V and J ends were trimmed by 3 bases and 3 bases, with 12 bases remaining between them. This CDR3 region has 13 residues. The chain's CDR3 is CSARPTANYEQYF. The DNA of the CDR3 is TGCAGTGCTAGGCCGACAGCTAACTACGAGCAGTACTTC.

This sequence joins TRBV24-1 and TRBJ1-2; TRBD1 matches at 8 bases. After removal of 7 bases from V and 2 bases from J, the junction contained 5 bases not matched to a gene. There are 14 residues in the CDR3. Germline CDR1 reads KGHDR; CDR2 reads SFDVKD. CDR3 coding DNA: TGTGCCACCAGCATGGGACAGGAAAACTATGGCTACACCTTC. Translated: CATSMGQENYGYTF.

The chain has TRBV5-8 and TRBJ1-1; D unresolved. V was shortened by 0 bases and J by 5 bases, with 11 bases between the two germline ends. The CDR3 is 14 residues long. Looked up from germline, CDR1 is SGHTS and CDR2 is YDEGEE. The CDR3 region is CASSLAWVGTEAFF. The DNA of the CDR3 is TGTGCCAGCAGCTTGGCCTGGGTAGGGACTGAAGCTTTCTTT.

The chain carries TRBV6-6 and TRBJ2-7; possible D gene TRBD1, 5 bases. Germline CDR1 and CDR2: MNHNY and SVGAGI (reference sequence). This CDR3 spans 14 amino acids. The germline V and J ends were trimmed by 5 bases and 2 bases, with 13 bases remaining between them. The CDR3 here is CASSPTDFTYEQYF. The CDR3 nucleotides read TGTGCCAGCAGTCCGACAGATTTCACCTACGAGCAGTACTTC.

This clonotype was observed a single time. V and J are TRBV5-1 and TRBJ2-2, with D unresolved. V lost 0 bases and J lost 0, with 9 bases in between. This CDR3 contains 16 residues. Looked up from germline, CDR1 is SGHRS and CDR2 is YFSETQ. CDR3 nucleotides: TGCGCCAGCAGCTTGGAGTCAGTCGCGAACACCGGGGAGCTGTTTTTT. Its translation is CASSLESVANTGELFF.

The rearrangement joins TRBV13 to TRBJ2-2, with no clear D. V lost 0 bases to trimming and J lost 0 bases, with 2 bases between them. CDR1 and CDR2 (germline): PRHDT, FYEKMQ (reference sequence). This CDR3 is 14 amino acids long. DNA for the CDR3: TGTGCCAGCAGCTTAGGCGCGAACACCGGGGAGCTGTTTTTT. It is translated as CASSLGANTGELFF.

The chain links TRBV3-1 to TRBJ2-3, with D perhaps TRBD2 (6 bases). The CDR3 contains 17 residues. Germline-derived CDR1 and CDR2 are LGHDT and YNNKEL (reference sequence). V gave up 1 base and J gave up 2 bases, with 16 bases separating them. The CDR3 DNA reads TGTGCCAGCAGCCAAGTGCGAGGGACTCCCTACACAGATACGCAGTATTTT. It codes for CASSQVRGTPYTDTQYF.

The CDR3, as DNA: TGTGCCAGCAGCTTGACAGGGGTGAACACTGAAGCTTTCTTT. This codes for CASSLTGVNTEAFF. This chain uses TRBV7-6 with TRBJ1-1; 8 positions agree with TRBD1. J lost 0 bases, V lost 3 bases, and 0 bases had no gene match. The CDR3 has 14 residues. Germline V gives CDR1 SGHVS, CDR2 FNYEAQ.

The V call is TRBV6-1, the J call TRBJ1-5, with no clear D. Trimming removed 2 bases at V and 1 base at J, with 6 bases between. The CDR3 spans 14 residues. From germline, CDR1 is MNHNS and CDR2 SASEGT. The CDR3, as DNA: TGTGCCAGCAGTGAACTCGGGAGCAATCAGCCCCAGCATTTT. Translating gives CASSELGSNQPQHF.

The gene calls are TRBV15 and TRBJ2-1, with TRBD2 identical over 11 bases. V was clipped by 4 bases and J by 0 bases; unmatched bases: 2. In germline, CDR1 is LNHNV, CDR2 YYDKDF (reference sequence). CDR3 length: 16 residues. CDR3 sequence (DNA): TGTGCCACCAGCAAAACTAGCGGGAGCTCCTACAATGAGCAGTTCTTC. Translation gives CATSKTSGSSYNEQFF.

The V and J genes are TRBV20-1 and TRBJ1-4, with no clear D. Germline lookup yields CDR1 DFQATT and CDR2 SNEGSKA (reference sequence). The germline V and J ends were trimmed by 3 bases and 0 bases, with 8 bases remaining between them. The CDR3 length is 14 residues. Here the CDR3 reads CSARDAATNEKLFF. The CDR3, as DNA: TGCAGTGCTAGGGACGCAGCAACTAATGAAAAACTGTTTTTT.

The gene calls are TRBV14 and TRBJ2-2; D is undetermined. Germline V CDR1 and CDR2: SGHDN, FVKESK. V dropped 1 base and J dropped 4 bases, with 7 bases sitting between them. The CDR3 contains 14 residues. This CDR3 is CASSQAPSTGELFF. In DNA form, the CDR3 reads TGTGCCAGCAGCCAAGCACCTTCCACCGGGGAGCTGTTTTTT.

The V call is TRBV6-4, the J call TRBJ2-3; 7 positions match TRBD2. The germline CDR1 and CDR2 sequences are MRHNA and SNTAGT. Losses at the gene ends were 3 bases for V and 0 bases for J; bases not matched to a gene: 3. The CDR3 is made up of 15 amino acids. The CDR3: CASSEAGRSTDTQYF. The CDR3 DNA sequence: TGTGCCAGCAGTGAAGCGGGGAGGAGCACAGATACGCAGTATTTT.

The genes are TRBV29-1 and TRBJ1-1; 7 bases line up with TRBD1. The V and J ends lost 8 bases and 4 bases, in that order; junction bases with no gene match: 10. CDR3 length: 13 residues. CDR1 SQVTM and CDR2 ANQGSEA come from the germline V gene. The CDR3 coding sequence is TGCAGCCCCAGGGGGGGGAGGGTCACTGAAGCTTTCTTT. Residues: CSPRGGRVTEAFF.

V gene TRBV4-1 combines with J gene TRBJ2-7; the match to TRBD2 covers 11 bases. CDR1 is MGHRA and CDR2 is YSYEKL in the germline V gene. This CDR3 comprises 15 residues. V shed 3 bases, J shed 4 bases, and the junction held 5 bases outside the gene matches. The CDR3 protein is CASSHTTSGTYEQYF. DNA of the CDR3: TGCGCCAGCAGCCACACGACTAGCGGGACATACGAGCAGTACTTC.

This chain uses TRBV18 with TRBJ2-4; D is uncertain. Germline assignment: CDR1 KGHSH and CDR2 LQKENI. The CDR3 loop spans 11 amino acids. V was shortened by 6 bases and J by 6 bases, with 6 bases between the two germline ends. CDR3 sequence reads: CASSPRNIQYF. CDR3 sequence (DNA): TGTGCCAGCTCGCCGCGAAACATTCAGTACTTC.

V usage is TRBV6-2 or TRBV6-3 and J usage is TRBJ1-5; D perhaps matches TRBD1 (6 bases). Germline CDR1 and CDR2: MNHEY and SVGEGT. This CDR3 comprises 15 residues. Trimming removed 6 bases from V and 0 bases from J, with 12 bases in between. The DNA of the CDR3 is TGTGCCAGCAGCTGGGGGGGCAGTAGCAATCAGCCCCAGCATTTT. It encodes CASSWGGSSNQPQHF.

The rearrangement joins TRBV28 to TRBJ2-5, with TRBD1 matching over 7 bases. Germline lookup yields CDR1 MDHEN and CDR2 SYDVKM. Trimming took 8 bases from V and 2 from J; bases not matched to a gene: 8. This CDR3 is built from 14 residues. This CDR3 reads CASAFGTAQETQYF. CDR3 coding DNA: TGTGCCAGCGCGTTCGGGACAGCACAAGAGACCCAGTACTTC.

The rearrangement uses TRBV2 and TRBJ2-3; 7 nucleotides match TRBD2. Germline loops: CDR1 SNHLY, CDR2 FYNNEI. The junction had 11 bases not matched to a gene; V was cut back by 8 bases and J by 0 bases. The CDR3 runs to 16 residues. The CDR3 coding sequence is TGTGCCAGCTTTCAAGGGAGGGCCACTAGCACAGATACGCAGTATTTT. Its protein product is CASFQGRATSTDTQYF.